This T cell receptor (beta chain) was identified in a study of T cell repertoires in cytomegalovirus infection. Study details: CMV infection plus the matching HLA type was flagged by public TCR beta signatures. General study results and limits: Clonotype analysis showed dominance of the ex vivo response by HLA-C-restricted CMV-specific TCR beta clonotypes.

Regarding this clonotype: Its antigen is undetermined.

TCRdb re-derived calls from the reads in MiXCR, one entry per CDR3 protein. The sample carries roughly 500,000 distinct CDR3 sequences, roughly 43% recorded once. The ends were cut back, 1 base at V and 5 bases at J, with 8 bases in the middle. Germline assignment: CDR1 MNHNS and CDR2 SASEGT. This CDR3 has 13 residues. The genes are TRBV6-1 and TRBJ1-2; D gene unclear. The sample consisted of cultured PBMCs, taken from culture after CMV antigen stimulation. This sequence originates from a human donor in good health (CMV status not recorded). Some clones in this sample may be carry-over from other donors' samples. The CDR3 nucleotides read TGTGCCAGCAGTGAAGTAGGACTTTATGGCTACACCTTC. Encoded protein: CASSEVGLYGYTF.